Shown below are 30 T cell receptor beta chains from a single sample sequenced in a study of shared T cell receptors in the human thymus. Measured with immunoSEQ multiplex PCR; TCRdb has only the in-frame clones, and not every one. The sample records 630,000 or so clones, approximately 87% being singletons. This same sample was also part of a study on human thymus T cells.

The sample was thymocytes. The receptors originated from a boy less than two years old with a congenital heart defect.

This rearrangement joins TRBV5-1 to TRBJ2-3, with 11 bases matching TRBD2. V was clipped by 6 bases and J by 5 bases; unmatched bases: 14. The CDR3 consists of 17 residues. From germline, CDR1 is SGHRS and CDR2 YFSETQ. The chain's CDR3 is CASTEVLAGGPRDTQYF. Here the CDR3 DNA reads TGCGCCAGCACCGAAGTTCTAGCGGGAGGACCACGAGATACGCAGTATTTT.

V gene TRBV4-1 combines with J gene TRBJ2-7, with D possibly being TRBD1 (6 bases). Germline V gene data show CDR1 as MGHRA and CDR2 as YSYEKL. The V and J ends lost 3 bases and 3 bases respectively, with 15 bases between them. The CDR3 has 15 residues. CDR3 bases: TGCGCCAGCAGCCATGACCCGACAGGACTCTACGAGCAGTACTTC. It encodes CASSHDPTGLYEQYF.

V usage is TRBV30 and J usage is TRBJ1-1, with D perhaps matching TRBD1 (5 bases). Looked up from germline, CDR1 is GTSNPN and CDR2 is SVGIG (reference sequence). CDR3 length equals 12 residues. V shed 3 bases and J shed 8 bases, with 13 bases lying between them. The CDR3 protein is CAWSPLGGEAFF. DNA for the CDR3: TGTGCCTGGAGCCCCCTCGGGGGAGAAGCTTTCTTT.

This clone occurred a few times. V and J are TRBV6-1 and TRBJ1-1, with unresolved D. V was shortened by 2 bases and J by 9 bases, with 10 bases between the two germline ends. The CDR3 totals 12 residues. Germline V gene data show CDR1 as MNHNS and CDR2 as SASEGT. CDR3: CASSEPRSQAFF. The DNA for the CDR3 is TGTGCCAGCAGTGAACCTCGGTCTCAAGCTTTCTTT.

The V gene is TRBV7-8, the J gene TRBJ2-7, with 11 bases matching TRBD2. V was clipped by 7 bases and J by 4 bases; unmatched bases: 18. The CDR3 is 18 amino acids. Germline V lookup: CDR1 SGHVS, CDR2 FQNEAQ. The CDR3 nucleotides are TGTGCCAGCACCAGGGGCAAGGAGGGTGCTAGCGGGAGGTACGAGCAGTACTTC. Amino acids: CASTRGKEGASGRYEQYF.

This chain links TRBV5-4 with TRBJ2-1; D perhaps matches TRBD2 (6 bases). Trimming took 5 bases from V and 9 from J, leaving 18 bases between them. The germline V gene encodes CDR1 SGHNT and CDR2 YYREEE (reference sequence). CDR3 length equals 14 residues. The CDR3 loop reads CASSVVPGLGEQFF. For the CDR3, the DNA is TGTGCCAGCAGTGTCGTTCCGGGACTCGGTGAGCAGTTCTTC.

The chain employs TRBV5-6 and TRBJ2-1, with TRBD2 identical over 12 bases. Germline lookup yields CDR1 SGHDT and CDR2 YYEEEE. The V gene end was trimmed by 0 bases and the J gene end by 3 bases; junction bases not matched to a gene: 10. This CDR3 is built from 19 residues. The CDR3 loop is CASSLVSASGRADYNEQFF. The CDR3 DNA reads as TGTGCCAGCAGCTTGGTTTCGGCTAGCGGGAGGGCGGACTACAATGAGCAGTTCTTC.

In its sample, this clone was seen a few times. The rearrangement links TRBV5-6 to TRBJ2-4; TRBD1 matches 7 bases. CDR3 length: 13 residues. V was pared by 5 bases and J by 6 bases, with 5 bases of the junction left unmatched. Germline-derived CDR1 and CDR2 are SGHDT and YYEEEE. The CDR3: CASSQGQLNIQYF. CDR3 DNA: TGTGCCAGCAGTCAGGGACAGTTAAACATTCAGTACTTC.

This chain joins TRBV4-3 and TRBJ1-1; 7 bases are a match to TRBD1. Germline V gives CDR1 LGHNA, CDR2 YSLEER. This CDR3 has 16 amino acids. V shed 2 bases, J shed 2 bases, and the junction held 8 bases outside the gene matches. The CDR3 DNA is TGCGCCAGCAGCCAAACCGAAGGGGGCATCAACACTGAAGCTTTCTTT. The encoded protein is CASSQTEGGINTEAFF.

This clone turned up a few times. The genes are TRBV19 and TRBJ1-1; TRBD1 aligns across 8 bases. The CDR3 covers 19 residues. Germline V gene lookup returns CDR1 LNHDA and CDR2 SQIVND (reference sequence). V was clipped by 0 bases and J by 2 bases; unmatched bases: 14. The CDR3 loop reads CASSIDPGQGLVNNTEAFF. CDR3 sequence (DNA): TGTGCCAGTAGTATAGATCCCGGACAGGGCCTCGTTAATAACACTGAAGCTTTCTTT.

V is TRBV5-1 and J is TRBJ2-3; D is unclear. With 3 bases removed from V and 1 base from J, the gap between germline ends came to 12 bases. This CDR3 contains 15 residues. Germline V gives CDR1 SGHRS, CDR2 YFSETQ. The CDR3 DNA reads TGCGCCAGCAGCTACCGACTGCCATGCACAGATACGCAGTATTTT. Translating gives CASSYRLPCTDTQYF.

V gene TRBV7-2 combines with J gene TRBJ1-1; 7 bases match TRBD1. Germline V gene data show CDR1 as SGHTA and CDR2 as FQGNSA. The length of the CDR3 is 14 residues. V trimming: 1 base; J trimming: 7 bases; junction bases outside the gene matches: 6. CDR3 sequence: CASSLGQGEYEAFF. DNA for the CDR3: TGTGCCAGCAGCTTAGGACAGGGCGAATATGAAGCTTTCTTT.

Here the CDR3 reads CASSYVLETTNEKLFF. CDR3 coding DNA: TGTGCCAGCAGTTACGTTCTGGAGACAACTAATGAAAAACTGTTTTTT. The V call is TRBV6-5, the J call TRBJ1-4, with no clear D. CDR3 length: 16 residues. The V end lost 2 bases, the J end lost 0 bases, and 10 bases lay between the germline ends. Germline V gene data show CDR1 as MNHEY and CDR2 as SVGAGI.

The chain carries TRBV30 and TRBJ1-1; 7 bases line up with TRBD1. V lost 5 bases and J lost 1; bases outside the gene matches: 7. Looked up from germline, CDR1 is GTSNPN and CDR2 is SVGIG (reference sequence). CDR3 size: 14 residues. Written as DNA, the CDR3 is TGTGCCTGGGATGAAACAGGGGAGAACACTGAAGCTTTCTTT. It specifies CAWDETGENTEAFF.

This clone has a single count. The rearrangement joins TRBV4-1 to TRBJ1-3; the D is unclear. This CDR3 spans 14 amino acids. Trimming took 3 bases from V and 0 from J, leaving 6 bases between them. In germline, CDR1 is MGHRA, CDR2 YSYEKL. The CDR3 loop reads CASSQGPSGNTIYF. The CDR3 DNA is TGCGCCAGCAGCCAGGGCCCCTCTGGAAACACCATATATTTT.

The chain couples TRBV21-1 to TRBJ2-7; the table names TRBD2, a call not compared with the DNA. TRBV21-1 is given as a pseudogene. The CDR3 spans 12 residues. The CDR3 loop reads CASTPSGDEQYF. Here the CDR3 DNA reads TGTGCCAGCACGCCTAGCGGGGACGAGCAGTACTTC.

This clone showed up just a few times. The chain joins TRBV5-5 to TRBJ2-7; 7 bases are a match to TRBD1. V shed 1 base and J 2 bases; nucleotides not matched to a gene: 9. The CDR3 length is 16 residues. Looked up from germline, CDR1 is SGHKS and CDR2 is YYEKEE (reference sequence). The CDR3 protein is CASSLQLMGQPYEQYF. The CDR3, as DNA: TGTGCCAGCAGCTTGCAGTTGATGGGACAGCCCTACGAGCAGTACTTC.

V gene TRBV5-8 combines with J gene TRBJ1-5, with unresolved D. Germline lookup yields CDR1 SGHTS and CDR2 YDEGEE. Between the trimmed V and J ends, which lost 1 base and 7 bases, there was a span of 6 bases. The CDR3 is 12 amino acids. The CDR3 loop reads CASSLRSQPQHF. The CDR3 DNA reads TGTGCCAGCAGCTTGCGGAGCCAGCCCCAGCATTTT.

This chain connects TRBV11-2 to TRBJ2-7; D is ambiguous. Looked up from germline, CDR1 is SGHAT and CDR2 is FQNNGV. This CDR3 region has 13 residues. V was pared by 5 bases and J by 6 bases, with 14 bases between. The CDR3 sequence is CASSRILRGEQYF. CDR3 coding DNA: TGTGCCAGCAGCCGAATACTTCGAGGCGAGCAGTACTTC.

The gene calls are TRBV7-9 and TRBJ2-1; TRBD2 aligns across 10 bases. CDR1 SEHNR and CDR2 FQNEAQ come from the germline V gene (reference sequence). With 5 bases clipped from V and 4 bases from J, the junction kept 8 bases outside the gene matches. CDR3 length equals 16 residues. The CDR3 bases are TGTGCCAGCAGCGGGCCTAGCGGGGGAGCTTACAATGAGCAGTTCTTC. It translates to CASSGPSGGAYNEQFF.

This clone was seen more than once but under ten times. This chain connects TRBV6-5 to TRBJ2-7; D might be TRBD1 (6 bases). V was shortened by 5 bases and J by 5 bases, with 16 bases between the two germline ends. The CDR3 sequence is 14 residues long. Looked up from germline, CDR1 is MNHEY and CDR2 is SVGAGI. CDR3 coding DNA: TGTGCCAGCAGTGGGGGACACCGTCTCGACGAGCAGTACTTC. This gives the protein CASSGGHRLDEQYF.

The chain has TRBV29-1 and TRBJ2-3; D gene uncertain. V was trimmed by 7 bases and J by 4 bases, leaving 15 bases between them. The CDR3 runs 13 residues. CDR1 is SQVTM, CDR2 ANQGSEA, per germline. The DNA of the CDR3 is TGCAGCGGCGTAGTCGTCGTCCCAGATACGCAGTATTTT. This encodes CSGVVVVPDTQYF.

This clone was seen once. V usage is TRBV9 and J usage is TRBJ2-1, with 9 bases that match TRBD2. After removal of 0 bases from V and 3 bases from J, the junction contained 7 bases not matched to a gene. This CDR3 spans 17 amino acids. Germline values: CDR1 SGDLS, CDR2 YYNGEE. The CDR3 reads CASSVVSLAGIYNEQFF. DNA of the CDR3: TGTGCCAGCAGCGTAGTGAGTCTAGCGGGAATCTACAATGAGCAGTTCTTC.

This chain uses TRBV7-2 with TRBJ2-1, with D tentatively TRBD2 (5 bases). The CDR3 is 15 residues long. V was clipped by 7 bases and J by 0 bases, with 13 bases between them. Germline V gene sequence: CDR1 SGHTA, CDR2 FQGNSA. DNA for the CDR3: TGTGCCAGCACCCGAAGAGAGGGCTCCTACAATGAGCAGTTCTTC. Residues: CASTRREGSYNEQFF.

The chain is built from TRBV18 and TRBJ2-7; D is unclear. V was trimmed by 3 bases and J by 4 bases, leaving 7 bases between them. Per the germline V gene, CDR1 is KGHSH and CDR2 is LQKENI. This CDR3 spans 12 amino acids. The CDR3 bases are TGTGCCAGCTCACCGTCCAAATACGAGCAGTACTTC. Protein product: CASSPSKYEQYF.

The chain employs TRBV7-9 and TRBJ1-2; possibly TRBD1 for D (6 bases). Trimming removed 7 bases from V and 6 bases from J, with 24 bases in between. This CDR3 has 16 amino acids. Germline lookup yields CDR1 SEHNR and CDR2 FQNEAQ (reference sequence). CDR3 in amino acids: CASTTGLTGLRDGYTF. CDR3 nucleotide sequence: TGTGCCAGCACAACGGGGTTGACAGGATTACGGGATGGCTACACCTTC. Full variable domain (missing parts from reference TRBV7-9 and TRBJ1-2): DTGVSQNPRHKITKRGQNVTFRCDPISEHNRLYWYRQTLGQGPEFLTYFQNEAQLEKSRLLSDRFSAERPKGSFSTLEIQRTEQGDSAMYLCASTTGLTGLRDGYTFGSGTRLTVV.

The V call is TRBV7-8, the J call TRBJ2-7; possibly TRBD2 for D (5 bases). Per the germline V gene, CDR1 is SGHVS and CDR2 is FQNEAQ. The CDR3 spans 14 residues. Trimming removed 1 base at V and 4 bases at J, with 11 bases between. As DNA, the CDR3 is TGTGCCAGCAGCTTAGGAGGGAATAATTACGAGCAGTACTTC. Residues: CASSLGGNNYEQYF.

The gene calls are TRBV5-5 and TRBJ1-5; no definite D call. The CDR3 is 13 amino acids. Germline CDR1 SGHKS, CDR2 YYEKEE (reference sequence). Trimming took off 0 bases at V and 6 bases at J, with 7 bases between the two ends. The CDR3 region has the DNA TGTGCCAGCAGCTTGGCAGGCGTTCAGCCCCAGCATTTT. Translating it yields CASSLAGVQPQHF.

This chain uses TRBV6-5 with TRBJ2-2, with D perhaps matching TRBD2 (5 bases). The ends were cut back, 7 bases at V and 1 base at J, with 13 bases in the middle. The CDR3 sequence is 15 residues long. Germline V gene data show CDR1 as MNHEY and CDR2 as SVGAGI. This CDR3 is CASTREAMNTGELFF. The CDR3 bases are TGTGCCAGCACCCGGGAAGCGATGAACACCGGGGAGCTGTTTTTT.

This chain joins TRBV5-4 and TRBJ1-2, with TRBD1 as a possible D gene (6 bases). The V and J ends lost 3 bases and 0 bases respectively, with 18 bases between them. The germline gives CDR1 SGHNT, CDR2 YYREEE (reference sequence). There are 17 residues in the CDR3. CDR3 residues: CASSWSHSGTTNYGYTF. Here the CDR3 DNA reads TGTGCCAGCAGCTGGTCACACTCCGGGACAACTAACTATGGCTACACCTTC.